This T cell receptor beta chain was recovered during a study of CD8+ T cells in alopecia areata. On the study more broadly: At a dose of 5 to 10 mg twice daily, oral tofacitinib was given to treated patients. General study findings and limits: Sharing of TCR sequences between patients (possibly for HLA-related reasons) was less clear than in mice. Researchers report lesional scalp, most notably alopecia totalis/universalis, outstripped normal scalp in clonality.

Deletions cut 4 bases from V and 2 bases from J, with 9 bases between. Germline V gene data show CDR1 as SQVTM and CDR2 as ANQGSEA. The CDR3 runs to 14 residues. RNA was extracted and reverse transcribed into cDNA as the sequencing template. Profiled with immunoSEQ multiplex PCR; TCRdb holds only in-frame clones, not every one. The table lists 220,000 or so clones, 50% to 70% of them singletons. Concerning this clone itself: Its antigen is not identified.

This clonotype originated in a human donor with alopecia areata. Sequenced here: CD4+ T cells sorted from blood, sampled at week 0. The rearrangement uses TRBV29-1 and TRBJ2-6; D may correspond to TRBD1 or TRBD2 (5 bases each). The CDR3 sequence: CSVVGAPGANVLTF. The CDR3 DNA reads as TGCAGCGTTGTCGGGGCCCCTGGGGCCAACGTCCTGACTTTC.